This TCR beta chain was documented in a study of cytomegalovirus exposure and HLA in healthy donors. V was clipped by 3 bases and J by 4 bases; unmatched bases: 11. Germline-derived CDR1 and CDR2 are LNHNV and YYDKDF (reference sequence). The CDR3 runs 16 residues. In regard to this clone: The antigen is not known.

Both 60 Vbeta primers and 13 Jbeta primers went into the PCR. Data came from immunoSEQ multiplex PCR; TCRdb stores just in-frame clones and leaves some out. The sample carries 100,000 or so clones, approximately 81% recorded once. Study-level results: In a later analysis, common viral pathogens appeared linked to several of the most significant clusters. Per published reports, the classifier diagnosed cytomegalovirus status with high specificity and sensitivity. In a later analysis, TCR association rates varied by HLA locus: DRB1 most, HLA-C fewest.

The rearrangement uses TRBV15 and TRBJ2-5; 7 nucleotides line up with TRBD2. Input material: PBMCs. The receptor was derived from a man younger than 40 in good health and CMV-seronegative. CDR3 in amino acids: CATSSGWSSGGETQYF. Written as DNA, the CDR3 is TGTGCCACCAGCAGCGGGTGGAGTTCGGGGGGAGAGACCCAGTACTTC.